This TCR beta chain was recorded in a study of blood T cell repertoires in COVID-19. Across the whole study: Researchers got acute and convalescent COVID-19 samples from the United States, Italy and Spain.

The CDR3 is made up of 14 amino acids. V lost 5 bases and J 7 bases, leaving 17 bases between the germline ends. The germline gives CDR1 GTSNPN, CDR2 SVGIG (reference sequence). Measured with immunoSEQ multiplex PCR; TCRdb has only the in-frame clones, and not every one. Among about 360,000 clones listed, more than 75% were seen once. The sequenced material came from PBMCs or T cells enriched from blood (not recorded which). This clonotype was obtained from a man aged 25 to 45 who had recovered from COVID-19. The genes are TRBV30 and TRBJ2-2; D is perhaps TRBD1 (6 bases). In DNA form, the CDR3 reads TGTGCCTGGGATCAGACAGGAACCGGCGGGGAGCTGTTTTTT. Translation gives CAWDQTGTGGELFF.